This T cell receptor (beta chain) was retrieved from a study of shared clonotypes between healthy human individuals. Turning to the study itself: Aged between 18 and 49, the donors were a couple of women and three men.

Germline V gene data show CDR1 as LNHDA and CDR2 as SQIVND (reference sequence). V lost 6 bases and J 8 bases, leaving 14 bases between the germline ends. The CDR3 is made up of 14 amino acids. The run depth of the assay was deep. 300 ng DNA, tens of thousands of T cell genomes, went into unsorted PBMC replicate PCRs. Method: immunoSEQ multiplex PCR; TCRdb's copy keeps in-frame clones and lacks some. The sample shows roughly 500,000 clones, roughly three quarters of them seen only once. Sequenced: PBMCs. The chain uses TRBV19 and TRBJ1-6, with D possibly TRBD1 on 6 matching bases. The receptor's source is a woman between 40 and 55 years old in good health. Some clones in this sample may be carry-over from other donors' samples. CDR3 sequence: CASSSDSEYSPLHF. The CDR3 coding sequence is TGTGCCAGTAGCTCGGACAGTGAATATTCACCCCTCCACTTT.